Below are 13 T cell receptor beta chains sequenced from a single sample in a study of PD-1 blockade in classical Hodgkin lymphoma. Only in-frame clones appear in the TCRdb table, and some are missing; sequencing was by immunoSEQ multiplex PCR. Here the sample spans over 25,000 clones, 70% being singletons. All patients relapsed after autologous stem cell transplantation, and brentuximab vedotin exposure varied. Sample: peripheral blood mononuclear cells (PBMCs), taken before the second cycle of nivolumab. Receptor source: a human donor with classical Hodgkin lymphoma.

The chain recombines TRBV11-2 with TRBJ2-3; D call uncertain. Trimming pared 5 bases from V and 2 bases from J, leaving 2 bases between. The CDR3 sequence is 11 residues long. Looked up from germline, CDR1 is SGHAT and CDR2 is FQNNGV. The CDR3 loop is CASSHTDTQYF. CDR3 bases: TGTGCCAGCAGCCACACAGATACGCAGTATTTT.

The chain recombines TRBV18 with TRBJ2-7, with 10 bases that match TRBD2. Germline V CDR1 and CDR2: KGHSH, LQKENI. V was clipped by 6 bases and J by 2 bases; unmatched bases: 7. This CDR3 comprises 15 residues. CDR3 loop: CASSQRSGGAYEQYF. The CDR3 DNA reads as TGTGCCAGCTCCCAGAGGAGCGGGGGGGCCTACGAGCAGTACTTC. Based on the CDR3 plus reference TRBV18 and TRBJ2-7, the full variable domain is NAGVMQNPRHLVRRRGQEARLRCSPMKGHSHVYWYRQLPEEGLKFMVYLQKENIIDESGMPKERFSAEFPKEGPSILRIQQVVRGDSAAYFCASSQRSGGAYEQYFGPGTRLTVT.

The J gene is TRBJ2-5, the V gene TRBV9; TRBD2 matches at 9 bases. CDR1 is SGDLS, CDR2 YYNGEE, per germline. The CDR3 has 15 residues. V gave up 1 base and J gave up 1 base; unmatched junction bases: 2. CDR3 loop: CASSVTSGSQETQYF. In DNA form, the CDR3 reads TGTGCCAGCAGCGTAACTAGCGGGTCCCAAGAGACCCAGTACTTC.

The genes are TRBV7-3 and TRBJ1-2; D unclear. The CDR3 runs 13 residues. CDR1 and CDR2 (germline): SGHTA, FQGTGA. The V end was cut by 5 bases, the J end by 4 bases, with 11 bases between. CDR3: CASSSSTGYGYTF. The CDR3 DNA sequence: TGTGCCAGCAGCAGTTCCACGGGCTATGGCTACACCTTC.

This clone was detected once. The chain recombines TRBV27 with TRBJ1-1; 7 bases fit TRBD1. The V segment lost 5 bases and the J segment 5 bases; nucleotides outside the gene matches: 8. In germline, CDR1 is MNHEY, CDR2 SMNVEV (reference sequence). The CDR3 is 14 residues long. This CDR3 reads CASSPTPTGTEAFF. In DNA, the CDR3 is TGTGCCAGCAGTCCCACCCCGACAGGGACTGAAGCTTTCTTT.

The chain has TRBV30 and TRBJ1-4; TRBD1 matches 8 bases. CDR3 length: 15 amino acids. Per germline, CDR1 GTSNPN and CDR2 SVGIG (reference sequence). With 2 bases clipped from V and 2 bases from J, the junction kept 4 bases outside the gene matches. In DNA, the CDR3 is TGTGCCTGGAGTCTCCACAGGGGGACTAATGAAAAACTGTTTTTT. Translated, it gives CAWSLHRGTNEKLFF.

V gene TRBV28 combines with J gene TRBJ1-5, with D hard to call. Trimming stripped 2 bases from V and 11 bases from J, with 13 bases between. The CDR3 has 13 amino acids. CDR1 and CDR2 (germline): MDHEN, SYDVKM. The CDR3 nucleotides are TGTGCCAGCAGTTTAATCGAGATTTCGGCCCAGCATTTT. It yields the protein CASSLIEISAQHF.

The chain carries TRBV19 and TRBJ2-3; maybe TRBD2 (5 bases). CDR3 length: 17 amino acids. Trimming left V 3 bases short and J 3 bases short, with 19 bases between. Per the germline V gene, CDR1 is LNHDA and CDR2 is SQIVND (reference sequence). Written as DNA, the CDR3 is TGTGCCAGTAGTATTAACGTGGGCTCACCGGGGACAGATACGCAGTATTTT. Protein: CASSINVGSPGTDTQYF.

With regard to this clone: The sample holds other DNA sequences that translate to the same CDR3. The gene calls are TRBV19 and TRBJ1-1; no firm D call. The germline V gene has CDR1 LNHDA and CDR2 SQIVND (reference sequence). The CDR3 runs to 14 residues. Trimming took off 1 base at V and 1 base at J, with 7 bases between the two ends. Here the CDR3 DNA reads TGTGCCAGTAGTATAGGAAGAGCGAACACTGAAGCTTTCTTT. Protein: CASSIGRANTEAFF.

This CDR3 is CASSLAYGGGYTEAFF. In nucleotides, the CDR3 is TGTGCCAGCAGCTTGGCCTATGGGGGTGGGTACACTGAAGCTTTCTTT. V is TRBV5-6 and J is TRBJ1-1, with D possibly being TRBD1 (5 bases). Germline CDR1 and CDR2: SGHDT and YYEEEE. V lost 0 bases and J lost 3, with 15 bases in between. CDR3 length: 16 amino acids. The full variable domain, rest sourced from reference TRBV5-6 and TRBJ1-1, is DAGVTQSPTHLIKTRGQQVTLRCSPKSGHDTVSWYQQALGQGPQFIFQYYEEEERQRGNFPDRFSGHQFPNYSSELNVNALLLGDSALYLCASSLAYGGGYTEAFFGQGTRLTVV.

The rearrangement uses TRBV6-6 and TRBJ2-1; 9 nucleotides agree with TRBD1. Trimming at V came to 4 bases and at J to 3 bases, leaving 1 base not matched to a gene. The CDR3 extends over 14 amino acids. Per germline, CDR1 MNHNY and CDR2 SVGAGI (reference sequence). The CDR3 nucleotides are TGTGCCAGCAGTTCGGGACAGGGCTACAATGAGCAGTTCTTC. As protein: CASSSGQGYNEQFF.

The chain has TRBV7-2 and TRBJ2-5, with 7 nucleotides matching TRBD2. Losses at the gene ends were 3 bases for V and 5 bases for J; bases not matched to a gene: 3. Per germline, CDR1 SGHTA and CDR2 FQGNSA. The CDR3 runs 13 residues. Written as DNA, the CDR3 is TGTGCCAGCAGCTTGCTAGCGGCGGAGACCCAGTACTTC. Its protein product is CASSLLAAETQYF.

J is TRBJ1-4 and V is TRBV19, with 7 bases matching TRBD1. CDR1 LNHDA and CDR2 SQIVND come from the germline V gene (reference sequence). The CDR3 sequence is 14 residues long. The V gene end was trimmed by 7 bases and the J gene end by 8 bases; junction bases not matched to a gene: 10. The DNA of the CDR3 is TGTGCCAGTACCGAACAGGGGTGGAGGGAAAAACTGTTTTTT. This gives the protein CASTEQGWREKLFF.